A single sample is the source of the 2 T cell receptor beta chains below, sequenced in a study of identical twins. From the 5' RACE reads, TCRdb called clonotypes with MiXCR, one entry per CDR3 protein. The sample records 300,000 to 400,000 distinct CDR3 sequences, 9% to 15% being singletons. These data were also filed under a second study, of yellow fever vaccine responses in identical twins.

What was sequenced was CD8+ T cells sorted from blood. The receptors here all came from a woman between 18 and 29 years old in good health.

The gene calls are TRBV7-9 and TRBJ2-7; D perhaps matches TRBD2 (8 bases). This CDR3 has 17 amino acids. The V and J ends lost 5 bases and 4 bases respectively, with 24 bases between them. Germline CDR1 SEHNR, CDR2 FQNEAQ (reference sequence). The chain's CDR3 is CASSPLAGQRRSYEQYF. As DNA, the CDR3 is TGTGCCAGCAGCCCGTTAGCGGGACAGCGCAGATCTTACGAGCAGTACTTC.

This clonotype was found many times. This chain joins TRBV5-1 and TRBJ2-7; D possibly corresponds to TRBD2 (6 bases). Between the trimmed V and J ends, which lost 2 bases and 6 bases, there was a span of 9 bases. The CDR3 covers 12 residues. Germline V gene sequence: CDR1 SGHRS, CDR2 YFSETQ. The CDR3 DNA follows: TGCGCCAGCAGCTTTTCGGGAGCCGAGCAGTACTTC. It yields the protein CASSFSGAEQYF.